The entry below describes one T cell receptor beta chain. The PCR contained 60 Vbeta and 13 Jbeta primers. Using immunoSEQ multiplex PCR, the repertoire was profiled, and TCRdb retains in-frame clones only, with some absent. The repertoire holds about 180,000 clones, with roughly 82% as singletons. This sample stems from a study of cytomegalovirus exposure and HLA in healthy donors. The sequenced material came from PBMCs. This TCR derives from a man aged 40-49 years in good health and CMV-seronegative.

The CDR3 region is CATAPQAMNTEAFF. The CDR3, as DNA: TGTGCCACCGCGCCCCAGGCCATGAACACTGAAGCTTTCTTT. The rearrangement links TRBV7-2 to TRBJ1-1; D unresolved. The CDR3 spans 14 residues. From germline, CDR1 is SGHTA and CDR2 FQGNSA. Trimming removed 10 bases from V and 0 bases from J, with 15 bases in between.